The following is a T cell receptor (beta chain) sequence with its context. What it recognizes is unknown. Described treatment: roughly 10-day PBMC culture with coronavirus spike peptide pools or control peptides (ViraFEST assay). V lost 0 bases and J lost 7; bases outside the gene matches: 8. This CDR3 contains 15 residues. The germline V gene has CDR1 KGHSH and CDR2 LQKENI. The sample originates from a study of vaccination and CD4 T cells after COVID-19. The Oncomine TCR Beta short-read assay generated sequence data from the DNA of cultured CD4+ T cells. TCRdb redid the calling of the PCR reads with MiXCR, one entry per CDR3 protein. The table lists over 10,000 distinct CDR3 sequences, approximately 59% of them singletons. Study-level findings and limits: SARS-CoV-2-reactive clonotypes rose nonsignificantly, with the median going from approximately 21 to 38. Median approximately 90% of reactive clones detected in convalescent patients emerged only post-vaccination.

The rearrangement joins TRBV18 to TRBJ2-7, with TRBD2 matching over 8 bases. Sequenced: CD4+ T cells from blood, cultured in vitro. The sequence was collected from a human donor who had recovered from COVID-19. DNA of the CDR3: TGTGCCAGCTCACCACCGGGACTAGGAGTGAGGGAGCAGTACTTC. It yields the protein CASSPPGLGVREQYF. Complete variable domain (other parts from reference TRBV18 and TRBJ2-7): NAGVMQNPRHLVRRRGQEARLRCSPMKGHSHVYWYRQLPEEGLKFMVYLQKENIIDESGMPKERFSAEFPKEGPSILRIQQVVRGDSAAYFCASSPPGLGVREQYFGPGTRLTVT.